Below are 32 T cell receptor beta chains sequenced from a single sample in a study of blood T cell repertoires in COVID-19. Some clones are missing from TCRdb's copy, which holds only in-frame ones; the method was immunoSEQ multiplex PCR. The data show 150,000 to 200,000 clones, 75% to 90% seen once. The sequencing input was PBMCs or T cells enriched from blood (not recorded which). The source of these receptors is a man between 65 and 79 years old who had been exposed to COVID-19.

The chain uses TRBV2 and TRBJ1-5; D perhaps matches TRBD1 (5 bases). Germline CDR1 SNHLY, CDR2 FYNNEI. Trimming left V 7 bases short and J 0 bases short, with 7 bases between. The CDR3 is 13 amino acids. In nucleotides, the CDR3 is TGTGCCAGCAAACAGGTTAGCAATCAGCCCCAGCATTTT. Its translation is CASKQVSNQPQHF.

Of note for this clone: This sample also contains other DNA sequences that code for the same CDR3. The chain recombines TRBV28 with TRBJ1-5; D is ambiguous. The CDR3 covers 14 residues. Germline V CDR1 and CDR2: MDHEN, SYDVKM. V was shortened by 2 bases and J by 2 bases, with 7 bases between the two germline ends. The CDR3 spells CASSLVQGNQPQHF. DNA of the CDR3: TGTGCCAGCAGTTTAGTTCAGGGCAATCAGCCCCAGCATTTT.

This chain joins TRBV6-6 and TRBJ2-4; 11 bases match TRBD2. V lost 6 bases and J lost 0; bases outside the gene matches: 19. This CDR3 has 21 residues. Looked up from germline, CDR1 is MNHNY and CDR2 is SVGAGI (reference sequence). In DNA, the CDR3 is TGTGCCAGCAGCGCCGCTCCTTCTAGCGGGGGGTTAATAGAAGCCAAAAACATTCAGTACTTC. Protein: CASSAAPSSGGLIEAKNIQYF.

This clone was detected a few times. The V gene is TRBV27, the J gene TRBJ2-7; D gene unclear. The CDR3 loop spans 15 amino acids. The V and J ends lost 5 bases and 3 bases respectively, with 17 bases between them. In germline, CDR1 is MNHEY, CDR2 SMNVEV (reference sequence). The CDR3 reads CASSPQFVLHYEQYF. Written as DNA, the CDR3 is TGTGCCAGCAGTCCACAGTTCGTTTTACACTACGAGCAGTACTTC.

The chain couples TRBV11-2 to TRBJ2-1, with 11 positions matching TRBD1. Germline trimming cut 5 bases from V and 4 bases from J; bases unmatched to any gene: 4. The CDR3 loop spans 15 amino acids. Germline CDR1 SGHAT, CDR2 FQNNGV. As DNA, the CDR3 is TGTGCCAGCAGCGCAGGGACAGGGGGGTACAATGAGCAGTTCTTC. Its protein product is CASSAGTGGYNEQFF.

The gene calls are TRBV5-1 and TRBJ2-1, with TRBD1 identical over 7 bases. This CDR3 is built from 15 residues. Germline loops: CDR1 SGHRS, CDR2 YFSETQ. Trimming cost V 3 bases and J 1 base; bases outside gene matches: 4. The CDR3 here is CASSSTGSSYNEQFF. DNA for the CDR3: TGCGCCAGCAGCTCGACAGGGTCGTCCTACAATGAGCAGTTCTTC.

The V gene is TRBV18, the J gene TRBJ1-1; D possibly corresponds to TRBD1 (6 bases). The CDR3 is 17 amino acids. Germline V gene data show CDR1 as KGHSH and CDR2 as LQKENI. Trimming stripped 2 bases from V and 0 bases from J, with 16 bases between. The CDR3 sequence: CASSPIPLGQMNTEAFF. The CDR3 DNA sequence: TGTGCCAGCTCACCAATCCCCCTTGGACAGATGAACACTGAAGCTTTCTTT.

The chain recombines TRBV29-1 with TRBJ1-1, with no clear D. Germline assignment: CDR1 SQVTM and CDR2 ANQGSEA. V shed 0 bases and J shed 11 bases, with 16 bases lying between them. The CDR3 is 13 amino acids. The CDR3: CSVEEGRAPEAFF. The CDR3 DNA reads TGCAGCGTTGAAGAGGGTCGAGCCCCGGAGGCTTTCTTT.

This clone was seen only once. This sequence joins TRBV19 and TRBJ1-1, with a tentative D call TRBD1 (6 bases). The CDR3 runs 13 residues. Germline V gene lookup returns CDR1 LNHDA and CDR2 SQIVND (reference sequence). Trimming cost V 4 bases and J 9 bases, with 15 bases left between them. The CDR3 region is CASSTTGTTQAFF. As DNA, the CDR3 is TGTGCCAGTAGTACCACCGGGACAACCCAAGCTTTCTTT.

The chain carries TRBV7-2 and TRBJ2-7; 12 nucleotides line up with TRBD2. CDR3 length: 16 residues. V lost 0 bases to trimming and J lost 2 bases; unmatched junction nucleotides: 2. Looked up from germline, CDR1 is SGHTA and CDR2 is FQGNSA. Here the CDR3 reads CASSLATSGSPYEQYF. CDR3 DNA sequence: TGTGCCAGCAGCTTAGCGACTAGCGGGAGTCCCTACGAGCAGTACTTC.

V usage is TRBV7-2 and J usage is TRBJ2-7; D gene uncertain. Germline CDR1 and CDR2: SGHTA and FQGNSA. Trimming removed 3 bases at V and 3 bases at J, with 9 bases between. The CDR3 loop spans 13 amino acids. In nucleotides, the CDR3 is TGTGCCAGCAGCTTCCAGGCCAGCTACGAGCAGTACTTC. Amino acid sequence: CASSFQASYEQYF.

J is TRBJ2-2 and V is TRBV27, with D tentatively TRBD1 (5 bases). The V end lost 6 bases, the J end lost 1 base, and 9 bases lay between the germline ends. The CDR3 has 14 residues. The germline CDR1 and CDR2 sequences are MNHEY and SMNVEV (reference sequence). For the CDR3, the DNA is TGTGCCAGCAGGGGGCGGATGAACACCGGGGAGCTGTTTTTT. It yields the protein CASRGRMNTGELFF.

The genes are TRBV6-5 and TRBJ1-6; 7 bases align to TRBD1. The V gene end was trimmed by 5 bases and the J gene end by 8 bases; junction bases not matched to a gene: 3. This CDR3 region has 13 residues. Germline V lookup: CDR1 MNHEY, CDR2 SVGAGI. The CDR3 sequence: CASSITGDSPLHF. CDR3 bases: TGTGCCAGCAGTATAACAGGGGATTCACCCCTCCACTTT.

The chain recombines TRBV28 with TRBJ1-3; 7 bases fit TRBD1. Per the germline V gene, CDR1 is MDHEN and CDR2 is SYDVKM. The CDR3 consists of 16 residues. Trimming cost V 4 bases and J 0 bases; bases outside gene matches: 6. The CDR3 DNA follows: TGTGCCAGCAGTTCGCCGGGACAGATCTCTGGAAACACCATATATTTT. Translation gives CASSSPGQISGNTIYF. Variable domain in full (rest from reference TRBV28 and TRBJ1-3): DVKVTQSSRYLVKRTGEKVFLECVQDMDHENMFWYRQDPGLGLRLIYFSYDVKMKEKGDIPEGYSVSREKKERFSLILESASTNQTSMYLCASSSPGQISGNTIYFGEGSWLTVV.

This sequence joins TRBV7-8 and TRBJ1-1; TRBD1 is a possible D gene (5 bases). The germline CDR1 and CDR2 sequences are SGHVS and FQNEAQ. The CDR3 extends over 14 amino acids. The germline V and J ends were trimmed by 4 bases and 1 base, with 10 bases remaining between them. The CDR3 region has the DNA TGTGCCAGCAGCTCTACAAGGGGGAACACTGAAGCTTTCTTT. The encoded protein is CASSSTRGNTEAFF.

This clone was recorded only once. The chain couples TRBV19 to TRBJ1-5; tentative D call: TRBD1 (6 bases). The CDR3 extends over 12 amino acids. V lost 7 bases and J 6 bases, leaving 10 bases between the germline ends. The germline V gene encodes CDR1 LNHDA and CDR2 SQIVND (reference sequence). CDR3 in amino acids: CASTPGAQPQHF. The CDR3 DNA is TGTGCCAGTACCCCAGGGGCTCAGCCCCAGCATTTT.

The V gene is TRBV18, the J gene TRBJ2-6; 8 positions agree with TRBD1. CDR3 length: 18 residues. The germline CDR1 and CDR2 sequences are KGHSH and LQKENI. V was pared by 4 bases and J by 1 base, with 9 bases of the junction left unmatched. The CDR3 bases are TGTGCCAGCTCACACGGGGACAGGCCGTATTCTGGGGCCAACGTCCTGACTTTC. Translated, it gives CASSHGDRPYSGANVLTF.

This chain's CDR3 is CASNERDLAKNIQYF. The CDR3, as DNA: TGTGCCAGTAATGAGCGGGACCTAGCCAAAAACATTCAGTACTTC. The V and J genes are TRBV2 and TRBJ2-4; TRBD2 matches 7 bases. V trimming: 9 bases; J trimming: 0 bases; junction bases outside the gene matches: 8. Germline loops: CDR1 SNHLY, CDR2 FYNNEI. CDR3 length equals 15 residues.

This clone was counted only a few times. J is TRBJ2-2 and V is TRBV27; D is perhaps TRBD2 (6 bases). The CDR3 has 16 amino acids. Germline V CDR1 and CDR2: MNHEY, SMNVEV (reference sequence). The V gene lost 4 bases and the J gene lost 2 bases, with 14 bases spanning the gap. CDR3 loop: CASSSQAGYNTGELFF. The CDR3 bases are TGTGCCAGCAGTTCACAAGCGGGTTATAACACCGGGGAGCTGTTTTTT.

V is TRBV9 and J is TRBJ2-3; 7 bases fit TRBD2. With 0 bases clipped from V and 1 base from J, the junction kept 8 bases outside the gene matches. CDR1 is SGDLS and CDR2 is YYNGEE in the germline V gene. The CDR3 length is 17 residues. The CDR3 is CASSVGVSSGGTDTQYF. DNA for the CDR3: TGTGCCAGCAGCGTAGGTGTTTCTAGCGGAGGCACAGATACGCAGTATTTT.

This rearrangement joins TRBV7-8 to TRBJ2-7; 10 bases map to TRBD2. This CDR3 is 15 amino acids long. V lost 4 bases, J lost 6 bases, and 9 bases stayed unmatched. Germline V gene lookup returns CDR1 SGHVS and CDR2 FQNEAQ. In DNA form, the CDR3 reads TGTGCCAGCAGCTCCTCAGCGGGAGGGGGGGTCGAGCAGTACTTC. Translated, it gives CASSSSAGGGVEQYF.

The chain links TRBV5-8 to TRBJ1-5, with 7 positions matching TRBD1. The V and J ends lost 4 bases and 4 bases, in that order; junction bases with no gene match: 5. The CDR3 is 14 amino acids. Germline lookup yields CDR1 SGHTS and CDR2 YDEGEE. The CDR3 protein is CASSPGQPNQPQHF. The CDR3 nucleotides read TGTGCCAGCAGCCCGGGACAGCCTAATCAGCCCCAGCATTTT. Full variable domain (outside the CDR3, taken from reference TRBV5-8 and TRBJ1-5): EAGVTQSPTHLIKTRGQQATLRCSPISGHTSVYWYQQALGLGLQFLLWYDEGEERNRGNFPPRFSGRQFPNYSSELNVNALELEDSALYLCASSPGQPNQPQHFGDGTRLSIL.

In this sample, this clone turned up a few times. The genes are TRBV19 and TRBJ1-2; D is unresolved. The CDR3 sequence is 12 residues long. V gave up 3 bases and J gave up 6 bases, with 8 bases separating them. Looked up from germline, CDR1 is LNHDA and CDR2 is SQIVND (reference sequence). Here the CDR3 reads CASSITVNGYTF. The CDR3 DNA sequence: TGTGCCAGTAGTATTACAGTAAATGGCTACACCTTC.

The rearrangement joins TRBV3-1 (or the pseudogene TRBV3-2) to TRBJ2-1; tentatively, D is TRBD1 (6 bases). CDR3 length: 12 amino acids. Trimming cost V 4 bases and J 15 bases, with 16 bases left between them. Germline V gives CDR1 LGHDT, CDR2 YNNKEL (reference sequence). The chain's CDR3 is CASSRPGEPAFF. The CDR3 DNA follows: TGTGCCAGCAGCCGTCCAGGGGAGCCAGCGTTCTTC.

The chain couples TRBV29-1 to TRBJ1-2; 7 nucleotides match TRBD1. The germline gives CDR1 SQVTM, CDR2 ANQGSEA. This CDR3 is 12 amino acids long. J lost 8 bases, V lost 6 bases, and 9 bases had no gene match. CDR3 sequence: CSVPDRRSGYTF. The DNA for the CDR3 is TGCAGCGTACCGGACAGGAGATCGGGCTACACCTTC. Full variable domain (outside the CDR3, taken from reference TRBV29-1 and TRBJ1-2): SAVISQKPSRDICQRGTSLTIQCQVDSQVTMMFWYRQQPGQSLTLIATANQGSEATYESGFVIDKFPISRPNLTFSTLTVSNMSPEDSSIYLCSVPDRRSGYTFGSGTRLTVV.

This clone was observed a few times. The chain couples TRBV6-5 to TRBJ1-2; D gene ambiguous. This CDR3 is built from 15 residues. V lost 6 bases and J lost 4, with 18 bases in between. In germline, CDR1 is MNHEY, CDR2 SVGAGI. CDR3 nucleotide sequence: TGTGCCAGCAGAAAAGGAGACTCCCGGGGCTATGGCTACACCTTC. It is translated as CASRKGDSRGYGYTF.

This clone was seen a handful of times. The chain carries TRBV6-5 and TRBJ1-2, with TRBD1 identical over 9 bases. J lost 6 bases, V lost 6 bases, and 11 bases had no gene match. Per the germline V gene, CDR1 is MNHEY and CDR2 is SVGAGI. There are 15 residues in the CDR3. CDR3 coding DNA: TGTGCCAGCAGAACCCAGGGACAGGGAACGGATGGCTACACCTTC. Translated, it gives CASRTQGQGTDGYTF.

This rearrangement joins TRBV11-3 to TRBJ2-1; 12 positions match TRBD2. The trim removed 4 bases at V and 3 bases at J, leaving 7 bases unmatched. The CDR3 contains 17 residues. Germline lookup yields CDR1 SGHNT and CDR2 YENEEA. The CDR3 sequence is CASSSTTSGRHYNEQFF. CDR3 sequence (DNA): TGTGCCAGCAGCTCGACGACTAGCGGGAGACACTACAATGAGCAGTTCTTC.

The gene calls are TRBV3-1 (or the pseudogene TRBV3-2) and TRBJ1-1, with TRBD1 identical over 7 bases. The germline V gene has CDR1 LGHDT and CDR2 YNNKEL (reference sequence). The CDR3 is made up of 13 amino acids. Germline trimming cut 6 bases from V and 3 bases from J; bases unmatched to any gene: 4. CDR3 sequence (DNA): TGTGCCAGCAGGGGACAGATTGACACTGAAGCTTTCTTT. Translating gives CASRGQIDTEAFF.

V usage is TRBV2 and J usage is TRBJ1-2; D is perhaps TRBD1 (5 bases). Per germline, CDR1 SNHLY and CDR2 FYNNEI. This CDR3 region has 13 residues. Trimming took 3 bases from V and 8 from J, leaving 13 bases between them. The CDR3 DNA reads TGTGCCAGCAGTGAGAAGAAGGGGTCAGGCTACACCTTC. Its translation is CASSEKKGSGYTF.

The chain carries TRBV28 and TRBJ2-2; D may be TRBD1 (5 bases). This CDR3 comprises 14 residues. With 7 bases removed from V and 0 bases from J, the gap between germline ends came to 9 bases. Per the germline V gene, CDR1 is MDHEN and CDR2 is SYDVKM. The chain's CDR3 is CASKWGTNTGELFF. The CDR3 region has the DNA TGTGCCAGCAAATGGGGCACGAACACCGGGGAGCTGTTTTTT. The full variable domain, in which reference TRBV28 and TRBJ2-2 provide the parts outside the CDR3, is DVKVTQSSRYLVKRTGEKVFLECVQDMDHENMFWYRQDPGLGLRLIYFSYDVKMKEKGDIPEGYSVSREKKERFSLILESASTNQTSMYLCASKWGTNTGELFFGEGSRLTVL.

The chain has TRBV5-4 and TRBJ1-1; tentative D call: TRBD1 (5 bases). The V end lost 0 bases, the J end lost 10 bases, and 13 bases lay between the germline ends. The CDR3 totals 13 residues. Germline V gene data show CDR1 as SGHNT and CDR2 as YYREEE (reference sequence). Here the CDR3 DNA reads TGTGCCAGCAGCTTGGGAGAACGCAGGGCAGCTTTCTTT. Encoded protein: CASSLGERRAAFF.